The source of this TCR beta chain is a study of post-analysis software for immune sequencing data. Study context: Relapsing-remitting, secondary progressive and progressive-relapsing courses of multiple sclerosis were included. Study-wide results and caveats: Higher frequency in patients than in controls was seen for five TRBV segments, with TRBV5-6, TRBV5-1 and TRBV20-1 among them. Significantly decreased normalized Chao1 diversity was recorded for multiple sclerosis patients relative to controls. Samples sharing a preparation batch grouped tightly together when assessed by F measure.

Germline lookup yields CDR1 SNHLY and CDR2 FYNNEI. The length of the CDR3 is 15 residues. Deletions cut 6 bases from V and 6 bases from J, with 21 bases between. This clonotype was observed a few times. Its specificity is unknown. Carried by the TCR beta cDNA libraries were unique molecular identifiers. TCRdb re-called the PCR reads with MiXCR, one entry per CDR3 protein. The sample has about 770,000 distinct CDR3 sequences, about 43% seen once; the top ten hold roughly 5%. The sequencing sample was made of blood. The J gene is TRBJ2-7, the V gene TRBV2; D uncertain. This sequence was found in a girl aged 5 to 17 with multiple sclerosis. In DNA form, the CDR3 reads TGTGCCAGCAGCGCGCTTAGTTCGCTCCCCCTCGAGCAGTACTTC. Amino acids: CASSALSSLPLEQYF.